This T cell receptor beta chain was profiled in a study of T-cell memory formation after mild COVID-19. Across the study: Each donor largely had its own TCR clusters. General observations from the study: Nothing confirmed that second-wave clones peaking on day 37 were specific for SARS-CoV-2. CD4/CD8 balance held among clones contracting day 15 to 85, and later expanders leaned CD4+.

Barcoded TCR alpha and TCR beta cDNA libraries with UMIs came from 5'RACE using constant-segment primers. TCRdb re-derived calls from the 5' RACE reads in MiXCR, one entry per CDR3 protein. The table includes around 530,000 distinct CDR3 sequences, roughly 20% detected once. Worth noting for this clonotype: Its specificity is not known.

V was cut by 6 bases and J by 8 bases, with 14 bases left in between. The CDR3 has 13 amino acids. The specimen sequenced was PBMCs or a T cell subset sorted from them (not recorded which). This TCR derives from an adult woman who had mild COVID-19 (a few samples of this study predate the infection). Cell type and time point are not known. J is TRBJ2-1 and V is TRBV12-3 or TRBV12-4; the D gene is possibly TRBD1 (5 bases). In nucleotides, the CDR3 is TGTGCCAGCAGGGACACCACAGGCGATGAGCAGTTCTTC. Encoded protein: CASRDTTGDEQFF.